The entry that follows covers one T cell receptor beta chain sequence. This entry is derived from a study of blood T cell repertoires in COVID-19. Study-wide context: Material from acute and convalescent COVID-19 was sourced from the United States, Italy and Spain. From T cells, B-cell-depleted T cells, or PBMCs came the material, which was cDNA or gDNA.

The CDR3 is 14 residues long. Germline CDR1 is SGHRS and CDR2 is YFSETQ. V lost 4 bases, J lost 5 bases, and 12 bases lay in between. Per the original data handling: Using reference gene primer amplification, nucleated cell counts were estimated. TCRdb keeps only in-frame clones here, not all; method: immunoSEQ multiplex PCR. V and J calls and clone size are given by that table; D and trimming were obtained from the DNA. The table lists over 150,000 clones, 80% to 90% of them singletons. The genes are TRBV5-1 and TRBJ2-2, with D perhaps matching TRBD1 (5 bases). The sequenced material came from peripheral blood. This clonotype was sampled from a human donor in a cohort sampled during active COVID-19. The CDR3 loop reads CASSRGSGTGELFF. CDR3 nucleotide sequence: TGCGCCAGCAGCAGGGGCTCGGGTACCGGGGAGCTGTTTTTT.